The rows below give T cell receptor beta chains drawn from one sample of a study of CD8 T cells in Susac syndrome. TCRdb analysed the immunoSEQ multiplex PCR reads with MiXCR anew, one entry per CDR3 protein. The data hold some 200,000 distinct CDR3 sequences, with 85% to 95% observed a single time. Sample: CD4+ T cells from PBMCs. The receptors were sampled from a human donor in good health. Each CDR3 is given with its conserved first and last residue. A D gene is named only where the DNA matches it firmly. A row's size may be missing; if present it is once, few, many or a size class.

clone size	V gene	J gene	D gene	CDR3 DNA	CDR3 protein
.	TRBV9	TRBJ2-3	TRBD1	TGTGCCAGCAGCGCCGGGACAGGTCCAACAGATACGCAGTATTTT	CASSAGTGPTDTQYF
.	TRBV5-1	TRBJ2-3	TRBD2	TGCGCCAGCAGCCCCTCGACTAGCGGGAGGGCCGCAGATACGCAGTATTTT	CASSPSTSGRAADTQYF
.	TRBV6-2/TRBV6-3	TRBJ2-5	.	TGTGCCAGCGCGACTGCCCAAGCGGAGACCCAGTACTTC	CASATAQAETQYF
.	TRBV13	TRBJ1-2	.	TGTGCCAGCAGCTTCGGAGCAAACTCCTATGGCTACACCTTC	CASSFGANSYGYTF
.	TRBV12-3/TRBV12-4	TRBJ2-3	.	TGTGCCAGCAGTCCCAACCTCAGTGGTACGCAGTATTTT	CASSPNLSGTQYF
.	TRBV7-9	TRBJ1-2	.	TGTGCCAGCAGCTCTAGGATACTGCACGAGGGCTACACCTTC	CASSSRILHEGYTF
.	TRBV7-2	TRBJ2-5	.	TGTGCCAGCAGCTCCGGTTTGACCCAGTACTTC	CASSSGLTQYF
.	TRBV2	TRBJ2-3	.	TGTGCCAGCAGCAGAGATGCAACAGATACGCAGTATTTT	CASSRDATDTQYF
.	TRBV23-1	TRBJ1-5	.	TGCGCCAGCAGTCTTAGGGTGGGGGATCAGCCCCAGCATTTT	CASSLRVGDQPQHF
.	TRBV28	TRBJ1-5	.	TGTGCCAGCAGTTTGAATGTCCCGACCGATCAGCCCCAGCATTTT	CASSLNVPTDQPQHF
.	TRBV30	TRBJ2-2	TRBD2	TGTGCCTGGGCGAGCAAGACTAGCGGGAGAGTAACCGGGGAGCTGTTTTTT	CAWASKTSGRVTGELFF
.	TRBV5-1	TRBJ2-3	.	TGCGCCAGCAGCTTGTTGGGCGGCAGGGGAACAGATACGCAGTATTTT	CASSLLGGRGTDTQYF
.	TRBV15	TRBJ1-5	TRBD1	TGTGCCACCAGCAGTGCAGGGGGTCAGCCCCAGCATTTT	CATSSAGGQPQHF
.	TRBV5-6	TRBJ2-5	.	TGTGCCAGCAGCCGGGCGGAGACCCAGTACTTC	CASSRAETQYF
.	TRBV15	TRBJ2-1	.	TGTGCCACCAGCAGAGGACTAGATGAGCAGTTCTTC	CATSRGLDEQFF
.	TRBV11-3	TRBJ2-2	TRBD2	TGTGCCAGCAGCTTGGGACTAGCGGGAGTGGCCACCGGGGAGCTGTTTTTT	CASSLGLAGVATGELFF
.	TRBV19	TRBJ2-1	.	TGTGCCAGTAGATCCCCAGCTGGCAATGAGCAGTTCTTC	CASRSPAGNEQFF
.	TRBV5-4	TRBJ2-5	TRBD2	TGTGCCAGCAGCGTCGCTAGCGGGAGCCGAGAGACCCAGTACTTC	CASSVASGSRETQYF
once	TRBV12-3/TRBV12-4	TRBJ2-1	.	TGTGCCAGCAGTTTCCACTCGTCGGCCTACAATGAGCAGTTCTTC	CASSFHSSAYNEQFF
.	TRBV20-1	TRBJ2-1	.	TGCAGTGCTCATGGGGCGGAGGGGATCTACAATGAGCAGTTCTTC	CSAHGAEGIYNEQFF
.	TRBV27	TRBJ1-5	.	TGTGCCAGCAGTCCCAGCACAGGAGCCGGGGGTCAGCCCCAGCATTTT	CASSPSTGAGGQPQHF
once	TRBV9	TRBJ1-5	TRBD1	TGTGCCAGCAGCTCCCGGGACAGTCTAAATCAGCCCCAGCATTTT	CASSSRDSLNQPQHF
.	TRBV5-6	TRBJ1-2	.	TGTGCCAGCAGCTTTAGTCCCGGAGGTTATGGCTACACCTTC	CASSFSPGGYGYTF
once	TRBV7-7	TRBJ2-5	TRBD2	TGTGCTAGCAGCTTACGGCTCGCGGGAGGAATAGAGACCCAGTACTTC	CASSLRLAGGIETQYF
.	TRBV9	TRBJ2-2	TRBD1	TGTGCCAGCAGCATCCGACAGGGTTCCGGGGAGCTGTTTTTT	CASSIRQGSGELFF
.	TRBV4-3	TRBJ2-7	.	TGCGCCAGCAGCCCCCTGGTCGCGCAGTACTTC	CASSPLVAQYF
.	TRBV30	TRBJ2-7	.	TGTGCCTGGAGTGTCTCACAAGCCTACGAGCAGTACTTC	CAWSVSQAYEQYF
.	TRBV20-1	TRBJ1-4	.	TGCAGTGCTAGAGATAGGGGAACGTTTTTT	CSARDRGTFF
.	TRBV20-1	TRBJ2-1	.	TGCAGAGCCAATGAGCAGTTCTTC	CRANEQFF
.	TRBV30	TRBJ2-7	.	TGTGCCTGGGACGGCGGCAACTACGAGCAGTACTTC	CAWDGGNYEQYF
.	TRBV2	TRBJ2-2	.	TGTGCCAGCAGGTGGGGGCCCGGGGAGCTGTTTTTT	CASRWGPGELFF
.	TRBV20-1	TRBJ2-2	.	TGCAGTGCTAGGAGCACCGGGGAGCTGTTTTTT	CSARSTGELFF
.	TRBV14	TRBJ1-1	.	TGTGCCAGCAGCCAATTAGGAGACGGAGCTTTCTTT	CASSQLGDGAFF
.	TRBV28	TRBJ2-1	TRBD2	TGTGCCAGCAGCCTTATAGCGGGAGAGAATTGGGGGGAGCAGTTCTTC	CASSLIAGENWGEQFF
.	TRBV7-2	TRBJ2-1	TRBD1	TGTGCCAGCAGCTTAGTCGTCGGTGGACAGGCCAATGAGCAGTTCTTC	CASSLVVGGQANEQFF
.	TRBV4-3	TRBJ2-6	.	TGCGCCAGCAGCCAAGCTCTCCCTGGGGCCAACGTCCTGACTTTC	CASSQALPGANVLTF
.	TRBV21-1	TRBJ2-6	.	TGTGCCAGCGGTACCTCGGGACAGAGCTCTGGGGCCAACGTCCTGACTTTC	CASGTSGQSSGANVLTF
.	TRBV4-3	TRBJ2-7	.	TGCGCCAGCAGCCGAGAGAGCGGAACCTCCTACGAGCAGTACTTC	CASSRESGTSYEQYF
.	TRBV3-1	TRBJ2-7	.	TGTGCCAGCAGACAAGGGGGTCAGGGGACCTACGAGCAGTACTTC	CASRQGGQGTYEQYF
.	TRBV25-1	TRBJ1-2	.	TGTGCCAGCAGTGAATCTCGCCTTACATATGGCTACACCTTC	CASSESRLTYGYTF
.	TRBV6-5	TRBJ1-4	.	TGTGCCAGCAGTTACTCAATTAATGAAAAACTGTTTTTT	CASSYSINEKLFF
few	TRBV3-1	TRBJ2-7	TRBD1	TGTGCCAGCAGTCTCGGGACAGGGGCCTACGAGCAGTACTTC	CASSLGTGAYEQYF
.	TRBV4-2	TRBJ2-1	.	TGTGCCAGCAGCCCCCAAACAGACAGAAACAATGAGCAGTTCTTC	CASSPQTDRNNEQFF
.	TRBV5-1	TRBJ2-7	TRBD2	TGCGCCAGCAGCTTGGATTGGACTAGCGGGGTGTACGAGCAGTACTTC	CASSLDWTSGVYEQYF
.	TRBV2	TRBJ2-3	.	TGTGCCAGCAAAGTCGATCTAGGGGCAGATACGCAGTATTTT	CASKVDLGADTQYF
.	TRBV18	TRBJ2-3	.	TGTGCCAGCTCACCCCGGGACCGTCAGTATTTT	CASSPRDRQYF
.	TRBV5-6	TRBJ2-7	.	TGTGCCAGCAGCTGGACAGCCTCCTACGAGCAGTACTTC	CASSWTASYEQYF
.	TRBV24-1	TRBJ2-4	TRBD2	TGTGCCACCAGTGAGAATCCCGGGAGGGGCAAAAACATTCAGTACTTC	CATSENPGRGKNIQYF
.	TRBV20-1	TRBJ2-3	.	TGCAGTGCTAGAGATCAAAGGACGCAGTATTTT	CSARDQRTQYF
once	TRBV15	TRBJ2-1	.	TGTGCCACCAGCAGAGTTGGGCGCAATGAGCAGTTCTTC	CATSRVGRNEQFF
once	TRBV30	TRBJ1-1	.	TGTGCCTGGACGGGGGGGAACACTGAAGCTTTCTTT	CAWTGGNTEAFF
.	TRBV6-5	TRBJ2-7	TRBD1	TGTGCCAGCAGTTACAGGGACAGGGGTATCTACGAGCAGTACTTC	CASSYRDRGIYEQYF
.	TRBV2	TRBJ2-1	TRBD2	TGTGCCAGCAGCACTAGCGGGAGAGTGCGGCAGTTCTTC	CASSTSGRVRQFF
.	TRBV27	TRBJ2-3	.	TGTGCCAGCAGATCCCCCCCAGATACGCAGTATTTT	CASRSPPDTQYF
.	TRBV3-1	TRBJ2-1	.	TGTGCCAGCAGCCTTTCACTCCACAATGAGCAGTTCTTC	CASSLSLHNEQFF
.	TRBV11-2	TRBJ2-1	TRBD2	TGTGCCAGCACCCTGACTAGCGGGAGGTACAATGAGCAGTTCTTC	CASTLTSGRYNEQFF
.	TRBV20-1	TRBJ2-2	.	TGCAGTGCCCCCTCCGAACTGAACACCGGGGAGCTGTTTTTT	CSAPSELNTGELFF
.	TRBV30	TRBJ1-1	.	TGTGCCTGGAGTGTACTGTGGGGGACTGAAGCTTTCTTT	CAWSVLWGTEAFF